This is a list of T cell receptor beta chains from one sample in a study of blood T cell repertoires in COVID-19. Using immunoSEQ multiplex PCR, the repertoire was profiled, and TCRdb retains in-frame clones only, with some absent. The sample consists of 50,000 to 65,000 clones, 80% to 90% of them appearing once. The sample taken for sequencing was peripheral blood. These receptors were collected from a man aged 40-49 years with acute or convalescent COVID-19. CDR3s include the opening cysteine and the closing phenylalanine or tryptophan. D genes are given only for firm matches. Clone sizes are given selectively: once, few, many, or a class where the clone is expanded.

15,NA,TRBV29-1,TRBD1,TRBJ1-2,TGCAGCGTTGAAGATGAGCAGGGGGGAAACTATGGCTACACCTTC,CSVEDEQGGNYGYTF
14,NA,TRBV3-1/TRBV3-2,TRBD1,TRBJ2-5,TGTGCCAGCACCCCGGGACAGGGGTTGGGGACCCAGTACTTC,CASTPGQGLGTQYF
15,NA,TRBV4-2,NA,TRBJ2-7,TGTGCCAGCTTCGAAGGGGCCTGGGGCATCCACGAGCAGTACTTC,CASFEGAWGIHEQYF
14,NA,TRBV4-1,NA,TRBJ2-1,TGCGCCAGCAGCCAAGTTTTCGGGGAGAATGAGCAGTTCTTC,CASSQVFGENEQFF
16,NA,TRBV18,NA,TRBJ2-5,TGTGCCAGCTCACCCACATCCGGACTGTATCAAGAGACCCAGTACTTC,CASSPTSGLYQETQYF
15,NA,TRBV7-7,TRBD2,TRBJ2-5,TGTGCCAGCAGCCTCAAAGCGGGGGCGGGGGAGACCCAGTACTTC,CASSLKAGAGETQYF
17,NA,TRBV7-2,NA,TRBJ1-3,TGTGCCAGCAGCTTAGAAGGGGGACACCAGGAGGGAAACACCATATATTTT,CASSLEGGHQEGNTIYF
14,NA,TRBV2,TRBD1,TRBJ1-2,TGTGCCAGCAGCGGGACAGGGGACAACTATGGCTACACCTTC,CASSGTGDNYGYTF
15,NA,TRBV7-8,NA,TRBJ1-1,TGTGCCAGCAGCTTAGGAGCCGGGAAGGGCACTGAAGCTTTCTTT,CASSLGAGKGTEAFF
15,NA,TRBV19,TRBD1,TRBJ1-2,TGTGCCAGTAGTATCGAAATGGGACAGAACTATGGCTACACCTTC,CASSIEMGQNYGYTF
16,NA,TRBV3-1/TRBV3-2,TRBD1,TRBJ1-1,TGTGCCAGCAGCGCCCGGGGGACAGGGTTTGTCACTGAAGCTTTCTTT,CASSARGTGFVTEAFF
11,NA,TRBV2,NA,TRBJ1-1,TGTGCCAGCAGTGAGGTTTCGAGGGCTTTCTTT,CASSEVSRAFF
12,NA,TRBV28,NA,TRBJ1-6,TGTGCCAGCACCAGGGTGTGGTCACCCCTCCACTTT,CASTRVWSPLHF
13,NA,TRBV9,NA,TRBJ1-3,TGTGCCAGCAGCGTAAGCCCTGGAAACACCATATATTTT,CASSVSPGNTIYF
16,NA,TRBV9,NA,TRBJ1-4,TGTGCCAGCAGCGGACAATCACCGGGAGCAAATGAAAAACTGTTTTTT,CASSGQSPGANEKLFF
17,few,TRBV5-6,NA,TRBJ2-7,TGTGCCAGCAGCTTGGTTGTGGCGGGACAGAGCATCTACGAGCAGTACTTC,CASSLVVAGQSIYEQYF
17,NA,TRBV25-1,NA,TRBJ2-5,TGTGCCAGCAGTGAGGGGTTGGAAGCGTCGGGACAAGAGACCCAGTACTTC,CASSEGLEASGQETQYF
15,once,TRBV27,TRBD1,TRBJ2-3,TGTGCCAGCAGGCCCCGACAGGGGGCCACAGATACGCAGTATTTT,CASRPRQGATDTQYF
13,NA,TRBV29-1,TRBD1,TRBJ1-2,TGCAGCGCGGGGGACAGGCGGAGGATTGGCTACACCTTC,CSAGDRRRIGYTF
15,NA,TRBV2,NA,TRBJ1-1,TGTGCCAGCAGTGATGTTCCCGGGAGGAACACTGAAGCTTTCTTT,CASSDVPGRNTEAFF
14,NA,TRBV5-1,NA,TRBJ1-2,TGCGCCAGCAGCTTGGATGGGGGGGCGAATGGCTACACCTTC,CASSLDGGANGYTF
13,NA,TRBV6-1,TRBD1,TRBJ1-2,TGTGCCAGCAGTGAGGGGACAGGGTATGGCTACACCTTC,CASSEGTGYGYTF
15,few,TRBV7-3,NA,TRBJ1-2,TGTGCCAGCAGCCCGACTCCTGACAGCCTCTATGGCTACACCTTC,CASSPTPDSLYGYTF
14,NA,TRBV28,TRBD1,TRBJ1-2,TGTGCCAGCACGCCCCCCGGACAGGGGCCCTACTACACCTTC,CASTPPGQGPYYTF
11,NA,TRBV6-5,NA,TRBJ2-1,TGTGCCACACACTCGGGTTATGAGCAGTTCTTC,CATHSGYEQFF
15,NA,TRBV11-3,NA,TRBJ1-3,TGTGCCAGCAGCTTATGGGCCAGCCAAGAAAACACCATATATTTT,CASSLWASQENTIYF
12,NA,TRBV6-6,NA,TRBJ1-1,TGTGCCACCTACAGGGCCAACACTGAAGCTTTCTTT,CATYRANTEAFF
20,NA,TRBV23-1,TRBD1,TRBJ1-4,TGCGCCAGCAGTCAATTTTGGGGGACAGGGATTTTGTCCTCTAATGAAAAACTGTTTTTT,CASSQFWGTGILSSNEKLFF
16,NA,TRBV5-1,TRBD1,TRBJ1-2,TGCGCCAGCAGCCCACTATCAGGGGGCCCGGATGGAGGCTACACCTTC,CASSPLSGGPDGGYTF
11,once,TRBV6-5,NA,TRBJ2-3,TGTGCCAGCAGCCTCACAGATACGCAGTATTTT,CASSLTDTQYF
15,NA,TRBV11-2,TRBD2,TRBJ2-3,TGTGCCAGCAGCCGCGGGGGGGCTGAGGGGGATACGCAGTATTTT,CASSRGGAEGDTQYF
14,NA,TRBV7-3,NA,TRBJ1-2,TGTGCCAGCAGCTTAGCCGAGCAGGGTTATGGCTACACCTTC,CASSLAEQGYGYTF
15,NA,TRBV9,NA,TRBJ2-2,TGTGCCAGCAGCGTACGTCCCAGGAACACCGGGGAGCTGTTTTTT,CASSVRPRNTGELFF
17,NA,TRBV5-1,TRBD2,TRBJ2-5,TGCGCCAGCAGCCCCCCCGGGCTACTAGCGGGGGAGGAGACCCAGTACTTC,CASSPPGLLAGEETQYF
16,NA,TRBV11-3,NA,TRBJ1-4,TGTGCCAGCAGCTTAGATCGGGGTGCAACTAATGAAAAACTGTTTTTT,CASSLDRGATNEKLFF
12,NA,TRBV10-3,NA,TRBJ2-7,TGTGCCATCAGTGGACAGGTTAACGAGCAGTACTTC,CAISGQVNEQYF
13,NA,TRBV25-1,TRBD1,TRBJ2-7,TGTGCCAGCAGTGAAGGCAGGGGGTACGAGCAGTACTTC,CASSEGRGYEQYF
17,NA,TRBV11-2,NA,TRBJ1-1,TGTGCCAGCAGCTTAGTCGCCAGGGGTTATTTCTACACTGAAGCTTTCTTT,CASSLVARGYFYTEAFF